This T cell receptor beta chain is from a study of spatial heterogeneity in lung cancer. This CDR3 comprises 15 residues. V shed 3 bases and J 5 bases; nucleotides not matched to a gene: 8. Germline V gives CDR1 SEHNR, CDR2 FQNEAQ (reference sequence). Time point indicated: sample taken at primary tumor resection. Whole RNA obtained from tumor, nontumor lung or frozen PBMC underwent sequencing without sorting. MiXCR was run by TCRdb on the 5' RACE reads, yielding one entry per CDR3 protein. The data contain approximately 10,000 distinct CDR3 sequences, approximately 15% of them singletons. By share, this clonotype ranks as medium-sized.

This receptor was identified in a male donor with early-stage non-small cell lung cancer. The chain uses TRBV7-9 and TRBJ2-7; 9 positions agree with TRBD1. Sample: PBMCs, taken at surgery. CDR3: CASSFAGTGRDEQYF. The DNA for the CDR3 is TGTGCCAGCAGCTTCGCTGGGACAGGGAGGGACGAGCAGTACTTC. Filled out from reference TRBV7-9 and TRBJ2-7, the complete variable domain reads DTGVSQNPRHKITKRGQNVTFRCDPISEHNRLYWYRQTLGQGPEFLTYFQNEAQLEKSRLLSDRFSAERPKGSFSTLEIQRTEQGDSAMYLCASSFAGTGRDEQYFGPGTRLTVT.